This TCR beta chain was recorded in a study of human T cells and chemical hapten exposure. A single record per CDR3 protein comes from TCRdb applying MiXCR to the RACE reads. The sample includes 75,000 to 100,000 distinct CDR3 sequences, around 12% of them seen just once. This clonotype was found a few times. This sample's time point: patch test 1, 2 weeks after DPC sensitization. Documented treatment: therapeutic diphenylcyclopropenone sensitization with weekly scalp DPC. The source was whole blood, collected in connection with sensitization to the hapten diphenylcyclopropenone (DPC). This clonotype was obtained from a middle-aged woman with alopecia areata. Some clones in this sample may be carry-over from other donors' samples.

The CDR3 sequence is CASKASGESTDTQYF. The CDR3 DNA follows: TGCGCCAGCAAGGCTAGCGGGGAGAGCACAGATACGCAGTATTTT. The chain has TRBV10-2 and TRBJ2-3; TRBD2 matches 9 bases. This CDR3 is built from 15 residues. CDR1 and CDR2 (germline): WSHSY, SAAADI. The V and J ends lost 7 bases and 0 bases, in that order; junction bases with no gene match: 5.